The clone carrying this T cell receptor beta chain has only a few counts. Antigen: not known. The V gene lost 2 bases and the J gene lost 3 bases, with 14 bases spanning the gap. The CDR3 extends over 15 amino acids. CDR1 SGHRS and CDR2 YFSETQ come from the germline V gene. 5'RACE, which relied on constant-segment primers, yielded TCR alpha and TCR beta cDNA libraries carrying sample barcodes and UMIs. Using its own MiXCR run on the 5' RACE reads, TCRdb lists one record per CDR3 protein. Of approximately 250,000 distinct CDR3 sequences in the sample, 15% are singletons; the top ten hold 2% to 2.5%. The data are from a study of T-cell memory formation after mild COVID-19. Study overall: The study found TCR clusters largely donor specific.

Study results and caveats: The CD4+ clones that contracted clustered mainly within CM and EM, and the CD8+ clones concentrated in EMRA.

This TCR derives from an adult woman who had mild COVID-19 (a few samples of this study predate the infection). Cell type and time point are not known. The source material was PBMCs or a T cell subset sorted from them (not recorded which). The V gene is TRBV5-1, the J gene TRBJ1-2; D call uncertain. The DNA of the CDR3 is TGCGCCAGCAGCTTTGGGGATCGCACCGACTATGGCTACACCTTC. Protein: CASSFGDRTDYGYTF. Supplemented by reference TRBV5-1 and TRBJ1-2, the full variable domain reads KAGVTQTPRYLIKTRGQQVTLSCSPISGHRSVSWYQQTPGQGLQFLFEYFSETQRNKGNFPGRFSGRQFSNSRSEMNVSTLELGDSALYLCASSFGDRTDYGYTFGSGTRLTVV.